These 9 T cell receptor beta chains came from one sample sequenced in a study of shared clonotypes between healthy human individuals. The repertoire was sequenced with immunoSEQ multiplex PCR; TCRdb's copy has only in-frame clones and lacks some. This sample has some 700,000 clones, with 90% found just once. The sequenced sample was memory CD8+ T cells from PBMCs. The subset was: CD45RO+ cells pooled with CCR7-negative TemRA cells. These TCRs come from a man between 18 and 29 years old in good health. Some clones in this sample may be carry-over from other donors' samples.

The chain joins TRBV7-4 to TRBJ2-2; the D gene is possibly TRBD1 (8 bases). The germline V gene encodes CDR1 SGHVT and CDR2 SQSDAQ. This CDR3 has 15 residues. Between the trimmed V and J ends, which lost 5 bases and 5 bases, there was a span of 15 bases. CDR3 DNA sequence: TGTGCCAGCAGCCCCGACAGGGGAGGGACCGGGGAGCTGTTTTTT. Its protein product is CASSPDRGGTGELFF.

A remark on this clone: The same CDR3 arises from other DNA sequences in this sample as well. This sequence joins TRBV27 and TRBJ2-1; D could derive from TRBD1 or TRBD2 (5 bases each). CDR1 and CDR2 (germline): MNHEY, SMNVEV (reference sequence). The CDR3 consists of 13 residues. With 0 bases removed from V and 7 bases from J, the gap between germline ends came to 7 bases. The CDR3 is CASSLSWGNEQFF. CDR3 nucleotides: TGTGCCAGCAGTTTATCATGGGGGAATGAGCAGTTCTTC.

V is TRBV6-5 and J is TRBJ2-7; the D gene could be TRBD1 or TRBD2 (5 bases each). From germline, CDR1 is MNHEY and CDR2 SVGAGI. Trimming took 2 bases from V and 3 from J, leaving 14 bases between them. The CDR3 is made up of 15 amino acids. The CDR3 nucleotides read TGTGCCAGCAGTTACCCAAAAAGAGGGGTCTACGAGCAGTACTTC. This codes for CASSYPKRGVYEQYF.

The genes are TRBV10-1 and TRBJ2-2; 7 bases align to TRBD2. The CDR3 runs to 14 residues. V gave up 8 bases and J gave up 0 bases; unmatched junction bases: 3. Germline V lookup: CDR1 WNHNN, CDR2 SYGVQD (reference sequence). CDR3 sequence: CASREAANTGELFF. The CDR3 DNA reads TGCGCCAGCCGGGAGGCGGCGAACACCGGGGAGCTGTTTTTT.

This chain connects TRBV19 to TRBJ2-2, with D perhaps TRBD2 (5 bases). The V end lost 4 bases, the J end lost 5 bases, and 11 bases lay between the germline ends. The CDR3 extends over 14 amino acids. Germline V gene data show CDR1 as LNHDA and CDR2 as SQIVND (reference sequence). The CDR3 loop reads CASSRYAGTGELFF. In nucleotides, the CDR3 is TGTGCCAGTAGTAGGTATGCGGGTACCGGGGAGCTGTTTTTT.

Comments on this clone: The same CDR3 is also encoded by other DNA sequences in this sample. The rearrangement uses TRBV29-1 and TRBJ2-1; tentatively, D is TRBD1 (5 bases). The V end lost 3 bases, the J end lost 0 bases, and 9 bases lay between the germline ends. CDR1 SQVTM and CDR2 ANQGSEA come from the germline V gene. The CDR3 consists of 14 residues. The CDR3 spells CSVEGRSSYNEQFF. The CDR3 bases are TGCAGCGTTGAGGGGCGGAGCTCCTACAATGAGCAGTTCTTC.

This sequence joins TRBV7-9 and TRBJ2-3, with 7 bases matching TRBD1. J gave up 6 bases and V 3 bases, and 15 bases lay outside the gene matches. This CDR3 contains 17 residues. The germline gives CDR1 SEHNR, CDR2 FQNEAQ (reference sequence). CDR3 bases: TGTGCCAGCAGCTTTTTCGGACAGGTTGTAGGTCGGGATACGCAGTATTTT. As protein: CASSFFGQVVGRDTQYF.

This clone was seen only once. The chain's CDR3 is CASSPTNKVDTQYF. CDR3 DNA sequence: TGTGCCAGCAGCCCTACAAACAAAGTAGATACGCAGTATTTT. V gene TRBV7-2 combines with J gene TRBJ2-3; no clear D. The V gene lost 5 bases and the J gene lost 5 bases, with 14 bases spanning the gap. Germline CDR1 SGHTA, CDR2 FQGNSA. This CDR3 has 14 residues.

This clone was recorded only once. The V call is TRBV5-1, the J call TRBJ2-3; 10 nucleotides match TRBD1. The CDR3 contains 18 residues. The germline V gene has CDR1 SGHRS and CDR2 YFSETQ. After removal of 3 bases from V and 2 bases from J, the junction contained 12 bases not matched to a gene. This chain's CDR3 is CASSSTGQGTLVTDTQYF. The CDR3 DNA reads as TGCGCCAGCAGCTCCACGGGACAGGGGACCTTGGTCACAGATACGCAGTATTTT. Filled out from reference TRBV5-1 and TRBJ2-3, the complete variable domain reads KAGVTQTPRYLIKTRGQQVTLSCSPISGHRSVSWYQQTPGQGLQFLFEYFSETQRNKGNFPGRFSGRQFSNSRSEMNVSTLELGDSALYLCASSSTGQGTLVTDTQYFGPGTRLTVL.